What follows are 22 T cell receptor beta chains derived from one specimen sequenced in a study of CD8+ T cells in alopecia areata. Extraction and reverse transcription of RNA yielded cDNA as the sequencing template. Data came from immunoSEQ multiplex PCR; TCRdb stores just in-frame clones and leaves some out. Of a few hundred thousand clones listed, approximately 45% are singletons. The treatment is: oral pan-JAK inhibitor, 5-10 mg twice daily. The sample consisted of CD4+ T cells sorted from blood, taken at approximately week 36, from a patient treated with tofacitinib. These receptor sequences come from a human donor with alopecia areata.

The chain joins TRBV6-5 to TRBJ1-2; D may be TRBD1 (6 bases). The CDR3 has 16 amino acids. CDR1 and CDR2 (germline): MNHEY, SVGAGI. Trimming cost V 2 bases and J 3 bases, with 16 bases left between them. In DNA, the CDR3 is TGTGCCAGCAGTTACCGTAGGGGGACTTTCGACTATGGCTACACCTTC. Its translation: CASSYRRGTFDYGYTF.

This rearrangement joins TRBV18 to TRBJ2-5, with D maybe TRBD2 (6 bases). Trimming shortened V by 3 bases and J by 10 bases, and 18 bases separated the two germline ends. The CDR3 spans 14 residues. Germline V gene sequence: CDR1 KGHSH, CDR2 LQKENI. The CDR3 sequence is CASSPMRDPGVQYF. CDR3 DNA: TGTGCCAGCTCACCGATGCGGGATCCGGGGGTCCAGTACTTC.

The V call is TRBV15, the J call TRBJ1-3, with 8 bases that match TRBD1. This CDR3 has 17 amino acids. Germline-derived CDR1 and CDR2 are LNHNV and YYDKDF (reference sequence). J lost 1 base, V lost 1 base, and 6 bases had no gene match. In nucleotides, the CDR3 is TGTGCCACCAGCAGAGTAGCGGACAGGGTTTCTGGAAACACCATATATTTT. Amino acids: CATSRVADRVSGNTIYF.

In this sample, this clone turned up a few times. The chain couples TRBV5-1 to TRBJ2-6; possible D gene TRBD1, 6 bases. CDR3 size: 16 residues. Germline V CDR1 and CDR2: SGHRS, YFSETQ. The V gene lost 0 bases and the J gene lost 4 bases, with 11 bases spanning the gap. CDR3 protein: CASSLDRASGANVLTF. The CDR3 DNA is TGCGCCAGCAGCTTGGACAGGGCGTCGGGGGCCAACGTCCTGACTTTC.

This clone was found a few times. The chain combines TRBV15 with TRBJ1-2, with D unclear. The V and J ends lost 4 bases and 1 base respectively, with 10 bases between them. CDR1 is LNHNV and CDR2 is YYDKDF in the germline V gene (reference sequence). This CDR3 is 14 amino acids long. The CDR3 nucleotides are TGTGCCACCAGCATAGCTGGACGTAACTATGGCTACACCTTC. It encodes CATSIAGRNYGYTF.

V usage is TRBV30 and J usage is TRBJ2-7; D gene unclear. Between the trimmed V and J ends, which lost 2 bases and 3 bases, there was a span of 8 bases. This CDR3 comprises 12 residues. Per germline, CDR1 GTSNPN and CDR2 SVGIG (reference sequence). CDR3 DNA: TGTGCCTGGAGTAGATTCTTCTACGAGCAGTACTTC. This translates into CAWSRFFYEQYF.

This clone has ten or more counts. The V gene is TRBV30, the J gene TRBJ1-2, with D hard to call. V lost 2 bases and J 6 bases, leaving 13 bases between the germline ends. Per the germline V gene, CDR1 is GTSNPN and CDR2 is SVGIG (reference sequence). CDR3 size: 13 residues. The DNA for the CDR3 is TGTGCCTGGAGTTCACGGGTAATCGATGGCTACACCTTC. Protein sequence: CAWSSRVIDGYTF.

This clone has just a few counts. The DNA of the CDR3 is TGCGCCAGCAGCTTGGCCTCAGAGTACGAGCAGTACTTC. It yields the protein CASSLASEYEQYF. This chain links TRBV5-1 with TRBJ2-7; D is unclear. Trimming took off 0 bases at V and 4 bases at J, with 8 bases between the two ends. Looked up from germline, CDR1 is SGHRS and CDR2 is YFSETQ. CDR3 length: 13 amino acids. The full variable domain, completed using reference TRBV5-1 and TRBJ2-7, is KAGVTQTPRYLIKTRGQQVTLSCSPISGHRSVSWYQQTPGQGLQFLFEYFSETQRNKGNFPGRFSGRQFSNSRSEMNVSTLELGDSALYLCASSLASEYEQYFGPGTRLTVT.

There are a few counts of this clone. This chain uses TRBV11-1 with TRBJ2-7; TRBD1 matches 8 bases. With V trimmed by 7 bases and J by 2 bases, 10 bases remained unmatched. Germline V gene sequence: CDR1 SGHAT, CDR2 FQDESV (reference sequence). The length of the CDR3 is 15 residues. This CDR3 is CASNPMPGGTYEQYF. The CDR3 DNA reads TGTGCCAGCAACCCTATGCCAGGGGGCACCTACGAGCAGTACTTC.

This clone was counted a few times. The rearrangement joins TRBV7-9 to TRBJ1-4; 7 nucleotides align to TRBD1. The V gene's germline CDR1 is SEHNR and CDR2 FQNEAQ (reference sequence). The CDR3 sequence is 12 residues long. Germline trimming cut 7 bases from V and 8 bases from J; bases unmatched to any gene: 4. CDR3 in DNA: TGTGCCAGCAACAACAGGGGAGAAAAACTGTTTTTT. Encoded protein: CASNNRGEKLFF.

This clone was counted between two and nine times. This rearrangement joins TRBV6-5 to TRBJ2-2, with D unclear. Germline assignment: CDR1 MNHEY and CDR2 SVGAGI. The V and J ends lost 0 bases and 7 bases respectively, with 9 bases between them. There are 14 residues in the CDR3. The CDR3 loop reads CASSYSKGIGELFF. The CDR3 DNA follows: TGTGCCAGCAGTTACTCGAAGGGAATCGGGGAGCTGTTTTTT.

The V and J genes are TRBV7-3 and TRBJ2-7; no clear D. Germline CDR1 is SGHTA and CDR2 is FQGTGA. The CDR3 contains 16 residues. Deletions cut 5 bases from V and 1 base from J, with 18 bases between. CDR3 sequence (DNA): TGTGCCAGCAGCGGTTACAGATTTCTCCTATCCTACGAGCAGTACTTC. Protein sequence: CASSGYRFLLSYEQYF.

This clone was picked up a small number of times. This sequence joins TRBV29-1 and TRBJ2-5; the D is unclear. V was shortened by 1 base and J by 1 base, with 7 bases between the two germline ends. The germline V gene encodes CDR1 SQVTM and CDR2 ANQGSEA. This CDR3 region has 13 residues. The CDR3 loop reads CSVEGRLQETQYF. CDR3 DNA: TGCAGCGTTGAAGGACGGCTCCAAGAGACCCAGTACTTC.

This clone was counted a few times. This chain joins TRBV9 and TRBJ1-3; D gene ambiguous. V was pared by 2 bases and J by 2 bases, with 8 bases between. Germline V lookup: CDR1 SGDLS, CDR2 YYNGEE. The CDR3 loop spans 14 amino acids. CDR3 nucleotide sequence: TGTGCCAGCAGCGTCGATGACCCTGGAAACACCATATATTTT. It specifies CASSVDDPGNTIYF.

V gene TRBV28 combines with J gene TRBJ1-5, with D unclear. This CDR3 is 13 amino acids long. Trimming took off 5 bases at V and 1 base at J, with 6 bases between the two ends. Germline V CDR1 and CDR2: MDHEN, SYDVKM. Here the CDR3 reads CASSIMSNQPQHF. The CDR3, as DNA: TGTGCCAGCAGTATTATGAGCAATCAGCCCCAGCATTTT.

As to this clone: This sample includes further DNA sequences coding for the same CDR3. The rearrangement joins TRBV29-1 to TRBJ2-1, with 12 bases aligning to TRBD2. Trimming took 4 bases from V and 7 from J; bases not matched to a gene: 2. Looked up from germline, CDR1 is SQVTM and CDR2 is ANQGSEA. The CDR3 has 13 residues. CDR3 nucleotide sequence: TGCAGCGTTGCGACTAGCGGGAGAAATGAGCAGTTCTTC. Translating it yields CSVATSGRNEQFF.

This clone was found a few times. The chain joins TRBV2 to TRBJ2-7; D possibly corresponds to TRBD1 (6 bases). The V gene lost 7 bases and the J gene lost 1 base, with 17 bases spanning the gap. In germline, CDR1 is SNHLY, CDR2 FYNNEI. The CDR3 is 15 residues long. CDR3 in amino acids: CASKFVRGASYEQYF. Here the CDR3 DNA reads TGTGCCAGCAAGTTTGTCAGGGGCGCGTCCTACGAGCAGTACTTC.

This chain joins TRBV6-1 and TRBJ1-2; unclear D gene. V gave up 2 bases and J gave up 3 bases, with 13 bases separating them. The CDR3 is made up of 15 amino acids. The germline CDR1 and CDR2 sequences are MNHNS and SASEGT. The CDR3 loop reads CASSEPGRRDYGYTF. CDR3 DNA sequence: TGTGCCAGCAGTGAACCCGGGAGGCGGGACTATGGCTACACCTTC.

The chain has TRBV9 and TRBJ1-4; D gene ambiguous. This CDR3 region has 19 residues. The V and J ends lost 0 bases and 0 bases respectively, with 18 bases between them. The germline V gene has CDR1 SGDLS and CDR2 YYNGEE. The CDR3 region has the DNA TGTGCCAGCAGCGTAGAGGGAGCGTTGGGTCCCACAACTAATGAAAAACTGTTTTTT. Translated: CASSVEGALGPTTNEKLFF.

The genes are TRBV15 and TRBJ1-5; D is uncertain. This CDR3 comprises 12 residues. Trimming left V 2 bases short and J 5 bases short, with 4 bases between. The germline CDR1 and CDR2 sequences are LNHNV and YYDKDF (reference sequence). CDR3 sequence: CATSRSDQPQHF. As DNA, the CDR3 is TGTGCCACCAGCAGATCCGATCAGCCCCAGCATTTT.

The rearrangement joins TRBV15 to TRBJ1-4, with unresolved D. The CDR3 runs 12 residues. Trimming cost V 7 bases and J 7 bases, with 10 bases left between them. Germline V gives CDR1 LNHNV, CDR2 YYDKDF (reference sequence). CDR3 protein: CATKFGGEKLFF. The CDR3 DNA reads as TGTGCCACCAAGTTCGGAGGTGAAAAACTGTTTTTT.

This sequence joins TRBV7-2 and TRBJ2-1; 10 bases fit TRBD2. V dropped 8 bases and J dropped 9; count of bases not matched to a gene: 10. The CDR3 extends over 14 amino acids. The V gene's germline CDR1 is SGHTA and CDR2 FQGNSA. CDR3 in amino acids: CASDASGSYGEQFF. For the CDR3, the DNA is TGTGCCAGCGATGCTAGCGGGAGTTATGGTGAGCAGTTCTTC.